Below, 4 T cell receptor beta chains from the same sample are listed, as sequenced in a study of PD-L1 blockade in urothelial cancer. Time point denoted: peripheral blood 6 weeks after treatment start. Here immunoSEQ multiplex PCR was the method, and the copy in TCRdb shows in-frame clones only, minus some. The sample consists of fewer than 30,000 clones, 84% of them appearing once. Sequenced here: PBMCs, sampled around atezolizumab (anti-PD-L1) treatment. The receptors stem from a man between 65 and 85 years old with urothelial cancer.

This chain uses TRBV5-4 with TRBJ2-1, with 8 bases lining up with TRBD1. Germline assignment: CDR1 SGHNT and CDR2 YYREEE (reference sequence). This CDR3 region has 15 residues. J lost 2 bases, V lost 3 bases, and 4 bases had no gene match. CDR3: CASSSGQGAYNEQFF. In DNA form, the CDR3 reads TGTGCCAGCAGCTCCGGACAGGGTGCCTACAATGAGCAGTTCTTC.

The chain carries TRBV6-5 and TRBJ2-5, with a tentative D call TRBD1 (6 bases). This CDR3 is built from 14 residues. Trimming cost V 6 bases and J 1 base, with 12 bases left between them. Germline lookup yields CDR1 MNHEY and CDR2 SVGAGI. CDR3 coding DNA: TGTGCCAGCAGCCGAAGGACAGTCCAAGAGACCCAGTACTTC. It codes for CASSRRTVQETQYF.

The V call is TRBV5-4, the J call TRBJ2-3; 11 nucleotides align to TRBD1. Germline CDR1 reads SGHNT; CDR2 reads YYREEE (reference sequence). The CDR3 is 14 residues long. Trimming cost V 4 bases and J 6 bases; bases outside gene matches: 4. The CDR3 here is CASSGDRGWDTQYF. As DNA, the CDR3 is TGTGCCAGCAGCGGGGACAGGGGGTGGGATACGCAGTATTTT.

The CDR3, as DNA: TGTGCCAGCAGCAGAGACACCGCCACTGAAGCTTTCTTT. Its translation is CASSRDTATEAFF. This rearrangement joins TRBV11-2 to TRBJ1-1; D ambiguous. CDR3 size: 13 residues. Trimming took 5 bases from V and 4 from J, leaving 11 bases between them. Looked up from germline, CDR1 is SGHAT and CDR2 is FQNNGV.